This TCR beta chain was obtained from a study of OX40 agonist ivuxolimab in advanced cancers. The protocol was immunoSEQ multiplex PCR, while the TCRdb copy is restricted to in-frame clones and leaves out a portion. Of roughly 62,000 clones in the sample, about four fifths are singletons; the top ten hold 4.6%. Baseline, cycle 4 day 1, and cycle 7 day 1 were the blood sampling points. The CDR3 consists of 16 residues. Trimming removed 2 bases from V and 5 bases from J; junction bases left unmatched: 11. Germline values: CDR1 GTSNPN, CDR2 SVGIG (reference sequence). Study findings and constraints: Clones of CD4+ and CD8+ blood T cells grew by week 6 at doses of 0.1 to 3.0 mg/kg. CD8+ T cells showed, on average, more clonal expansion than CD4+ cells.

As regards this clone: Its cognate antigen is unknown.

The receptor was isolated from an adult with an advanced solid tumor such as melanoma, head and neck, liver or kidney cancer. This sequence joins TRBV30 and TRBJ2-5, with 10 nucleotides matching TRBD1. The sequenced sample was CD4+ or CD8+ T cells sorted from blood, obtained in a trial of the OX40 agonist ivuxolimab. The CDR3 here is CAWSPGQGTSWETQYF. Here the CDR3 DNA reads TGTGCCTGGAGTCCGGGACAGGGGACATCATGGGAGACCCAGTACTTC.